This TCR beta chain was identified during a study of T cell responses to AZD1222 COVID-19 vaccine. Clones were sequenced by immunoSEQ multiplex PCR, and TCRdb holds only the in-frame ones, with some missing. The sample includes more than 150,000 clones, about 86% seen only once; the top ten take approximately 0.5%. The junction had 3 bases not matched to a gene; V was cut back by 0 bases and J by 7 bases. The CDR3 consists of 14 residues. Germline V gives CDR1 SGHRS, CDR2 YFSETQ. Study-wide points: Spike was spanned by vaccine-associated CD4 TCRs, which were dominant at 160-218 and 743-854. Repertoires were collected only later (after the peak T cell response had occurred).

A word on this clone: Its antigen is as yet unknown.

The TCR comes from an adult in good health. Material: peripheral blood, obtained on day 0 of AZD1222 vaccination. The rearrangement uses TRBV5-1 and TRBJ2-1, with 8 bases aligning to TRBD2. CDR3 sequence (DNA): TGCGCCAGCAGCTTGGGGACTAGCCGGAATGAGCAGTTCTTC. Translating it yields CASSLGTSRNEQFF.